This TCR beta chain was observed in a study of regulatory T cells in long-lasting Graves disease. The time point: newly diagnosed GD, antithyroid drugs for less than 3 months. Scientists built the TCR library using RNA that was extracted from PBMCs. Remarks on this clonotype: With a much larger clone just one base away, this may be a read error.

According to the study, TCR beta libraries were built with iRepertoire HTBI primers and CDR3-region Arm-PCR. TCRdb analysed the multiplex PCR reads with MiXCR anew, one entry per CDR3 protein. The profile covers hundreds of thousands of distinct CDR3 sequences, with roughly 13% appearing a single time and 8% to 10% taken by the ten largest. CDR3 length: 15 residues. Germline V gives CDR1 MNHNS, CDR2 SASEGT. The sample was also reused in another study, on T cells in Graves' hyperthyroidism and ophthalmopathy. From that second work: Exclusion of a patient resulted from uncontrolled infection, other autoimmune disease, pregnancy or lactation.

V is TRBV6-1 and J is TRBJ2-1; 13 bases are shared with TRBD2. This TCR came from a man aged 30 to 45 with Graves disease. Specimen: peripheral blood mononuclear cells (PBMCs), collected at new diagnosis, from a patient treated with antithyroid drugs. CDR3 nucleotides: TGTGCCAGCAGTGTTTGGACTAGCGGGAGTAGTGAGCAGCTCTTC. This gives the protein CASSVWTSGSSEQLF.